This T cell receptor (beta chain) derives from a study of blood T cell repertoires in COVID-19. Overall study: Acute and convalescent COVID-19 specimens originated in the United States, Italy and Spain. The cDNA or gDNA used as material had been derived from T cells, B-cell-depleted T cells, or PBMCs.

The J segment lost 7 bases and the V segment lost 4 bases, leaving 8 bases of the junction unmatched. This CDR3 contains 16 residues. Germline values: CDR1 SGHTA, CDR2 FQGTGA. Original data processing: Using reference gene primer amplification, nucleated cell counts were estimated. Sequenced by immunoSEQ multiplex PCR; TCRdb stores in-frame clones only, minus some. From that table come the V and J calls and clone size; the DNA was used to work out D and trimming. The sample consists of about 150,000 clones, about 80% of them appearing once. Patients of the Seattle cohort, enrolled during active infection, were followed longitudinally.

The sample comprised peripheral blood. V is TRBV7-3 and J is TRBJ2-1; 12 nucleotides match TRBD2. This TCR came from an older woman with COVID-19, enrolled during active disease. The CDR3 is CASSSEGTSGRNEQFF. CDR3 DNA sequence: TGTGCCAGCAGCTCAGAGGGTACTAGCGGGAGGAATGAGCAGTTCTTC.